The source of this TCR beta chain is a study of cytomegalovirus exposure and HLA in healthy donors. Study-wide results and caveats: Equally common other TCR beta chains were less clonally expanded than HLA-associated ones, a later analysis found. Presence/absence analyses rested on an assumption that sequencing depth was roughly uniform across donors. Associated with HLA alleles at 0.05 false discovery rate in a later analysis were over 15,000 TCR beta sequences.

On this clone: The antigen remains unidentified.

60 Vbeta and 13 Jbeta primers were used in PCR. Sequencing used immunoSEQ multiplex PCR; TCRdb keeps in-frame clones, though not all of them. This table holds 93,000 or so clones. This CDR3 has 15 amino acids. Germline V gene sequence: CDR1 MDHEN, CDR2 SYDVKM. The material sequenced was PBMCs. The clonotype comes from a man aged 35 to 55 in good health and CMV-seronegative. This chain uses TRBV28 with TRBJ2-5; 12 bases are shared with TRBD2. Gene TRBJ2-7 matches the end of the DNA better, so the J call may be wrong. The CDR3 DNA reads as TGTGCCAGCAGGGGATATAGGACTAGCGGGAACGAGCAGTACTTC. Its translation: CASRGYRTSGNEQYF.